Listed here is a single TCR beta chain. The antigen is not known. The data originate from a study of STAT3 mutations in large granular lymphocyte leukemia. The wider study: Immunosuppressive therapy was given to more than half of T-LGLL patients.

The CDR3 is 12 residues long. Germline assignment: CDR1 SGHNT and CDR2 YYREEE (reference sequence). After removal of 7 bases from V and 10 bases from J, the junction contained 8 bases not matched to a gene. Findings and limits, study-wide: At least one immunodominant TCR beta clonotype appeared in every T-cell large granular lymphocyte leukemia patient. In several patients, dominant TCR clone burden exceeded STAT3 mutant burden. No sample exists from the first appearance of each clone.

Approximately 40,000 productive templates were obtained per sample on average. Sequenced by immunoSEQ multiplex PCR; TCRdb stores in-frame clones only, minus some. The repertoire has around 10,000 clones, roughly 55% of them found once; the top ten carry around 8.5%. Sequenced sample: peripheral blood mononuclear cells. This chain uses TRBV5-4 with TRBJ2-1; 7 bases line up with TRBD2. The receptor comes from a boy aged 5-17 years with T-cell large granular lymphocyte leukemia. Some clones in this sample may be carry-over from other donors' samples. The CDR3: CASGGDGGEQFF. CDR3 sequence (DNA): TGTGCCAGCGGAGGAGACGGGGGGGAGCAGTTCTTC.